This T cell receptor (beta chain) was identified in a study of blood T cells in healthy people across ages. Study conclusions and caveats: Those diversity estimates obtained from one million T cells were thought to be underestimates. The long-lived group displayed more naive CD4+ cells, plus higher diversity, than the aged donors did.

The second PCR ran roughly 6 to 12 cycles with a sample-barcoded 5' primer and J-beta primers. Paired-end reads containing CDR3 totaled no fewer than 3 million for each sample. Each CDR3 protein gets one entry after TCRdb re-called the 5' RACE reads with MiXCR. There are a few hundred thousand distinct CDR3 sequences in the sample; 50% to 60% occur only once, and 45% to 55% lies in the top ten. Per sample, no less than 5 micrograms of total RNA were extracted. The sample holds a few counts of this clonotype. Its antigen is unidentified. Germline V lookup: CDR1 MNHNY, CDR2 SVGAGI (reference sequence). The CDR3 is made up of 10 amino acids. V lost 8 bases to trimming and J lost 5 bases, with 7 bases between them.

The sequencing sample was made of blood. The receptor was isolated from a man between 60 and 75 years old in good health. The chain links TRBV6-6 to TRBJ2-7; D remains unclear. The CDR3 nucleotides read TGTGCCAGCGTGGGAAACGAGCAGTACTTC. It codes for CASVGNEQYF.